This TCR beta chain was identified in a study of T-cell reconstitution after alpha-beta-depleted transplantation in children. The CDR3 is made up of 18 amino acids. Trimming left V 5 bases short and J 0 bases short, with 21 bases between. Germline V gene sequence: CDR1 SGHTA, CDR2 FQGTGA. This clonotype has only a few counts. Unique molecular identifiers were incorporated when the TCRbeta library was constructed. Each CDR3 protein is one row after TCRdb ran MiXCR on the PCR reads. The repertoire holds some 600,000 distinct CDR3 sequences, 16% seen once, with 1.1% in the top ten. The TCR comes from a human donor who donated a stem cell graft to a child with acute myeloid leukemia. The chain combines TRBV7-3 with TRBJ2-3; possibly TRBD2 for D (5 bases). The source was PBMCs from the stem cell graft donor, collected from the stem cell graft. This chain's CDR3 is CASSAASLTKLSTDTQYF. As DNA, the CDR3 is TGTGCCAGCAGCGCCGCCTCTTTGACTAAACTTAGCACAGATACGCAGTATTTT.